The table lists the clone carrying this T cell receptor beta chain with a few counts. The sample originates from a study of blood T cell repertoires in COVID-19. Study details: The United States, Italy and Spain provided the acute and convalescent COVID-19 samples. From T cells, B-cell-depleted T cells, or PBMCs came the material, which was cDNA or gDNA.

Trimming stripped 6 bases from V and 4 bases from J, with 9 bases between. This CDR3 contains 13 residues. Germline CDR1 MNHNY, CDR2 SVGAGI (reference sequence). Original data processing: From reference gene primer amplification, estimates of nucleated cell counts were derived. TCRdb's copy holds only in-frame clones and misses some; the assay was immunoSEQ multiplex PCR. V, J and clone size are those of that table, while D and trimming were read from the DNA. Among tens of thousands of clones listed, more than 70% were seen once. The J gene is TRBJ1-4, the V gene TRBV6-6; D uncertain. Material: peripheral blood. The clonotype comes from a man aged 60 to 69 with active COVID-19. CDR3 region: CASSRDFNEKLFF. The CDR3 coding sequence is TGTGCCAGCAGCCGGGATTTTAATGAAAAACTGTTTTTT.